The 9 T cell receptor beta chains below come from one sample, sequenced in a study of blood T cell repertoires in COVID-19. The table came from immunoSEQ multiplex PCR; TCRdb's copy has only in-frame clones and leaves some out. The table lists around 100,000 clones, roughly 87% of them singletons. Sequenced sample: peripheral blood. All receptors come from a human donor in a cohort sampled during active COVID-19.

The chain has TRBV6-5 and TRBJ2-5; D might be TRBD2 (5 bases). The CDR3 has 15 residues. V dropped 5 bases and J dropped 2 bases, with 15 bases sitting between them. CDR1 MNHEY and CDR2 SVGAGI come from the germline V gene. The CDR3 loop is CASSLMGAAQETQYF. The CDR3 DNA reads as TGTGCCAGCAGTCTGATGGGAGCCGCTCAAGAGACCCAGTACTTC.

The genes are TRBV18 and TRBJ1-2; TRBD1 matches 8 bases. Trimming at V came to 6 bases and at J to 6 bases, leaving 9 bases not matched to a gene. Germline V gene sequence: CDR1 KGHSH, CDR2 LQKENI. This CDR3 contains 14 residues. The CDR3 nucleotides are TGTGCCAGCTCGCCCAGGGGGCGAGACGATGGCTACACCTTC. Protein sequence: CASSPRGRDDGYTF.

The chain couples TRBV19 to TRBJ2-2, with D possibly matching TRBD1 (5 bases). There are 16 residues in the CDR3. Looked up from germline, CDR1 is LNHDA and CDR2 is SQIVND (reference sequence). The V end was cut by 2 bases, the J end by 4 bases, with 14 bases between. CDR3 DNA: TGTGCCAGTAGTATAAAGGGGTATCCCTCCACCGGGGAGCTGTTTTTT. Its translation: CASSIKGYPSTGELFF. The variable domain in full, completed from reference TRBV19 and TRBJ2-2, reads DGGITQSPKYLFRKEGQNVTLSCEQNLNHDAMYWYRQDPGQGLRLIYYSQIVNDFQKGDIAEGYSVSREKKESFPLTVTSAQKNPTAFYLCASSIKGYPSTGELFFGEGSRLTVL.

The rearrangement joins TRBV29-1 to TRBJ2-1; 8 bases line up with TRBD1. In germline, CDR1 is SQVTM, CDR2 ANQGSEA. This CDR3 is built from 12 residues. V lost 4 bases and J lost 8; bases outside the gene matches: 4. As DNA, the CDR3 is TGCAGCGTTGGGATACAGGGGGATGAGCAGTTCTTC. It specifies CSVGIQGDEQFF.

The CDR3 loop reads CASSQLTGGGTDTQYF. The CDR3 DNA reads as TGTGCCAGCTCACAGCTAACAGGGGGCGGCACAGATACGCAGTATTTT. The chain couples TRBV18 to TRBJ2-3; 9 nucleotides agree with TRBD1. V lost 4 bases to trimming and J lost 1 base; unmatched junction nucleotides: 6. The CDR3 extends over 16 amino acids. The V gene's germline CDR1 is KGHSH and CDR2 LQKENI.

For this clone: The sample has other DNA sequences that encode this CDR3 too. The V call is TRBV19, the J call TRBJ2-3; D uncertain. Germline CDR1 reads LNHDA; CDR2 reads SQIVND (reference sequence). The CDR3 runs 11 residues. V was shortened by 3 bases and J by 6 bases, with 4 bases between the two germline ends. The CDR3 nucleotides are TGTGCCAGTAGTATCGGGGATACGCAGTATTTT. Encoded protein: CASSIGDTQYF.

The rearrangement links TRBV2 to TRBJ2-1, with a tentative D call TRBD1 (6 bases). V lost 8 bases and J 8 bases, leaving 19 bases between the germline ends. The CDR3 totals 14 residues. CDR1 and CDR2 from the germline V gene are SNHLY and FYNNEI. This CDR3 reads CASLTTQGADEQFF. Written as DNA, the CDR3 is TGTGCCAGCCTAACCACACAGGGAGCCGATGAGCAGTTCTTC. The whole variable domain, remainder taken from reference TRBV2 and TRBJ2-1, is EPEVTQTPSHQVTQMGQEVILRCVPISNHLYFYWYRQILGQKVEFLVSFYNNEISEKSEIFDDQFSVERPDGSNFTLKIRSTKLEDSAMYFCASLTTQGADEQFFGPGTRLTVL.

The chain combines TRBV4-2 with TRBJ2-1; D not resolved. The CDR3 length is 15 residues. Per germline, CDR1 LGHNA and CDR2 YNFKEQ. Trimming pared 2 bases from V and 8 bases from J, leaving 16 bases between. The CDR3 sequence is CASSQLRLGLDEQFF. The CDR3 DNA reads as TGTGCCAGCAGCCAATTGCGACTTGGCCTTGATGAGCAGTTCTTC.

The chain has TRBV5-5 and TRBJ1-5; D ambiguous. V lost 4 bases to trimming and J lost 0 bases, with 20 bases between them. Germline V gene sequence: CDR1 SGHKS, CDR2 YYEKEE (reference sequence). This CDR3 has 18 amino acids. CDR3 amino acids: CASSHTHINRDSNQPQHF. The CDR3, as DNA: TGTGCCAGCAGCCACACACATATAAACAGAGATAGCAATCAGCCCCAGCATTTT.